This TCR beta chain was recorded in a study of T cell changes during pregnancy in multiple sclerosis. The repertoire was sequenced with immunoSEQ multiplex PCR; TCRdb's copy has only in-frame clones and lacks some. This table holds 100,000 or so clones, just over 90% found once. This clone was seen only a few times. The CDR3 has 15 amino acids. Deletions cut 1 base from V and 5 bases from J, with 9 bases between. Germline V gives CDR1 SEHNR, CDR2 FQNEAQ (reference sequence). This TCR was recovered from a female donor in good health, enrolled as a control in a pregnancy study. The V and J genes are TRBV7-9 and TRBJ1-6, with a weak D call TRBD1 (6 bases). The source was peripheral blood, collected in the second trimester of pregnancy. The CDR3 sequence: CASSLGTADNSPLHF. DNA of the CDR3: TGTGCCAGCAGCTTAGGGACAGCCGATAATTCACCCCTCCACTTT. Full variable domain (missing parts from reference TRBV7-9 and TRBJ1-6): DTGVSQNPRHKITKRGQNVTFRCDPISEHNRLYWYRQTLGQGPEFLTYFQNEAQLEKSRLLSDRFSAERPKGSFSTLEIQRTEQGDSAMYLCASSLGTADNSPLHFGNGTRLTVT.